This entry describes one T cell receptor (beta chain). The entry originates in a study of blood T cell repertoires in COVID-19. About the study: Acute and convalescent COVID-19 specimens originated in the United States, Italy and Spain. Nucleic acid was either cDNA or gDNA, and it came from T cells, B-cell-depleted T cells, or PBMCs.

Original processing methods: Amplifying reference gene primers gave estimates of nucleated cell counts. Some clones are missing from TCRdb's copy, which holds only in-frame ones; the method was immunoSEQ multiplex PCR. That table supplies the V and J calls and clone size; D and trimming were determined from the DNA. The sample has about 110,000 clones, less than 85% seen once. Germline values: CDR1 KGHSH, CDR2 LQKENI. Trimming cost V 0 bases and J 4 bases; bases outside gene matches: 4. This CDR3 has 16 residues. This chain links TRBV18 with TRBJ2-1, with TRBD2 identical over 9 bases. The receptor's source is a woman of 80 years or more with acute or convalescent COVID-19. The sample comprised peripheral blood. The CDR3 loop is CASSPPKLAGYNEQFF. The DNA of the CDR3 is TGTGCCAGCTCACCACCGAAGCTAGCGGGGTACAATGAGCAGTTCTTC.